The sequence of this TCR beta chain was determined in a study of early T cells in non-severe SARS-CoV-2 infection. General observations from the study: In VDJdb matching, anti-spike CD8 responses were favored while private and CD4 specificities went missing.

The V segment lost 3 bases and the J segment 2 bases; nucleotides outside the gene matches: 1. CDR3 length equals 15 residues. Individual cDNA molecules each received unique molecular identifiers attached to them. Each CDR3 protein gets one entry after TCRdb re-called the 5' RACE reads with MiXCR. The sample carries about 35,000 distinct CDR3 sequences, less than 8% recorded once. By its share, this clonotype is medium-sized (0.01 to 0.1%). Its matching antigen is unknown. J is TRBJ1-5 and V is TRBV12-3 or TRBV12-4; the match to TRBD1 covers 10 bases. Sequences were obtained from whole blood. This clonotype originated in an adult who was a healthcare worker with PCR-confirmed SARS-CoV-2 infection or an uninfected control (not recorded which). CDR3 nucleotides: TGTGCCAGCAGTTTGACAGGGGGCGGCAATCAGCCCCAGCATTTT. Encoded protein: CASSLTGGGNQPQHF.